This is a list of T cell receptor beta chains from one sample in a study of T-cell reconstitution after alpha-beta-depleted transplantation in children. TCRdb processed the PCR reads anew with MiXCR; each CDR3 protein has one entry. The sample comprises about a million distinct CDR3 sequences, 25% to 35% of which are singletons, and roughly 27% rests with the top ten. Material: PBMCs, mostly from graft donor cells, obtained 360 days after TCRalphabeta/CD19-depleted stem cell transplant. The receptors were gathered from a boy in the first two years of life who had a stem cell transplant for SCID, so the T cells may come from the graft donor. Both conserved end residues are trimmed from each CDR3. A D gene is named only where the DNA matches it firmly.

v_gene | d_gene | CDR3aa
TRBV6-1 | TRBD1 | ASRRTGSYSNQPQH
TRBV15 | NA | ATSLEPDNQPQH
TRBV5-1 | TRBD1 | ASSLRAAGGPYEQY
TRBV28 | NA | ASSLSDIDTQY
TRBV4-1 | TRBD2 | ASSQQLAGVNIQY
TRBV11-1 | NA | ATSFGQGNPQRRTNEQF
TRBV10-1 | NA | ASSDQGRNTGELF
TRBV10-3 | TRBD2 | AISERGGKDEQF
TRBV20-1 | NA | SARDHRSSYNEQF
TRBV20-1 | NA | SAYRRLSEAF
TRBV10-3 | TRBD1 | AISESGQAFEQF
TRBV5-1 | NA | ASSLGSTNEKLF
TRBV9 | TRBD1 | ASSLGPGTGEYNEQF
TRBV6-2/TRBV6-3 | TRBD1 | ASSRRGLETQY
TRBV10-3 | TRBD1 | AISESLGTALYEQY
TRBV2 | NA | ASSEARPGGNGYT
TRBV29-1 | TRBD2 | SVERTSGGDTQY
TRBV29-1 | NA | SIRRGNTEAF
TRBV3-1 | NA | ATSQGASLGDSTDTQY
TRBV5-1 | TRBD2 | ASSLAQRGGPYNEQF